This TCR beta chain originates from a study of identical twins. Whole-study findings and limits: Clonotypes of the beta chain that were abundant in cord blood carried fewer insertions (memory repertoires showed none). The study based its conclusions on cross-sectional statistical analysis and did not follow the same donors.

This clonotype turned up a few times. Its target is not known. V gave up 5 bases and J gave up 4 bases, with 12 bases separating them. CDR1 is SNHLY, CDR2 FYNNEI, per germline. This CDR3 is built from 14 residues. Template switching created a universal primer site, and the cDNA included unique molecular identifiers. TCRdb independently ran MiXCR on the 5' RACE reads; one entry per CDR3 protein. Altogether 1.5 million to 2 million distinct CDR3 sequences are present, more than 30% being singletons, with the ten largest covering 0.25% to 0.3%. The chain links TRBV2 to TRBJ2-1; D perhaps matches TRBD1 (6 bases). The sequence derives from a newborn girl in good health. Sequencing was performed on cord blood. In nucleotides, the CDR3 is TGTGCCAGCAGTTGGACAGCAGATTACAATGAGCAGTTCTTC. Residues: CASSWTADYNEQFF.